Listed below are T cell receptor beta chains from one sample, sequenced in a study of cytomegalovirus exposure and HLA in healthy donors. Assay used: immunoSEQ multiplex PCR; TCRdb lists only in-frame clones, some missing. The data contain fewer than 200,000 clones, about 96% of them seen just once; the ten biggest clones take up 0.89%. Sequences were obtained from PBMCs. The receptors here all came from a woman aged 18-29 years in good health and CMV-seronegative. Both conserved end residues are part of each CDR3. Fields, in order: J gene, D gene, V gene, clone size, CDR3 protein, CDR3 DNA. A D gene is named only where the DNA matches it firmly. Size values are once, few and many counts, or a class for expanded clones, and some rows have none.

TRBJ2-3 NA TRBV29-1 once CSVGLFSTDTQYF TGCAGCGTCGGACTCTTTAGCACAGATACGCAGTATTTT
TRBJ2-1 TRBD1 TRBV5-1 NA CASRSTGGNEQFF TGCGCCAGCAGGTCGACAGGGGGCAATGAGCAGTTCTTC
TRBJ2-2 TRBD1 TRBV6-1 NA CASRQGAKAGELFF TGTGCCAGCAGGCAGGGGGCGAAGGCCGGGGAGCTGTTTTTT
TRBJ1-4 NA TRBV21-1 NA CASRLFCPNEKLFF TGTGCCAGCAGGCTATTCTGTCCTAATGAAAAACTGTTTTTT
TRBJ2-3 NA TRBV11-1 NA CASSFLDTQYF TGTGCCAGCAGCTTTCTAGATACGCAGTATTTT
TRBJ2-2 NA TRBV7-3 NA CASSLLANTGELFF TGTGCCAGCAGCTTACTAGCGAACACCGGGGAGCTGTTTTTT
TRBJ2-6 NA TRBV7-9 NA CASSERTVNVLTF TGTGCCAGCAGCGAGAGGACAGTCAACGTCCTGACTTTC
TRBJ2-7 TRBD1 TRBV27 NA CASSLVGQGSYEQYF TGTGCCAGCAGTTTGGTCGGACAGGGATCCTACGAGCAGTACTTC
TRBJ2-7 NA TRBV7-2 NA CASSSDASSYEQYF TGTGCCAGCAGCTCCGATGCGAGCTCCTACGAGCAGTACTTC
TRBJ2-7 NA TRBV15 once CATSRSREEAGEQYF TGTGCCACCAGCAGAAGCAGGGAGGAAGCGGGCGAGCAGTACTTC
TRBJ2-7 TRBD1 TRBV4-1 NA CASSHRQGGEEQYF TGCGCCAGCAGCCACCGACAGGGGGGAGAGGAGCAGTACTTC
TRBJ2-5 NA TRBV27 NA CASSLSLTDQETQYF TGTGCCAGCAGTTTGAGCCTGACAGATCAAGAGACCCAGTACTTC
TRBJ2-2 NA TRBV5-4 once CASSLIGFGDNRNTGELFF TGTGCCAGCAGCTTGATTGGATTTGGGGACAACCGGAACACCGGGGAGCTGTTTTTT
TRBJ1-6 TRBD1 TRBV11-3 NA CASSLFGQGQSSYNSPLHF TGTGCCAGCAGCTTATTCGGACAGGGACAAAGCTCCTATAATTCACCCCTCCACTTT
TRBJ2-5 NA TRBV29-1 NA CSADGQGETQYF TGCAGCGCCGATGGCCAGGGGGAGACCCAGTACTTC
TRBJ1-2 NA TRBV9 NA CASSVGGGDYGYTF TGTGCCAGCAGCGTAGGTGGGGGGGACTATGGCTACACCTTC
TRBJ2-7 TRBD1 TRBV6-5 NA CASSEGGQSYEQYF TGTGCCAGCAGTGAAGGGGGACAGTCCTACGAGCAGTACTTC
TRBJ1-6 NA TRBV5-6 once CASSFRGNYNSPLHF TGTGCCAGCAGCTTTAGGGGTAACTATAATTCACCCCTCCACTTT
TRBJ1-2 NA TRBV9 once CASSGTGSYGYTF TGTGCCAGCAGCGGTACAGGATCCTATGGCTACACCTTC
TRBJ1-2 TRBD1 TRBV19 once CASSLGTGAGYGYTF TGTGCCAGTAGTTTAGGGACAGGGGCAGGCTATGGCTACACCTTC
TRBJ1-3 NA TRBV6-5 NA CASSYSLSGNTIYF TGTGCCAGCAGTTACTCACTCTCTGGAAACACCATATATTTT
TRBJ2-5 TRBD2 TRBV5-6 NA CASSLGGLAGQETQYF TGTGCCAGCAGCTTGGGGGGACTAGCGGGGCAAGAGACCCAGTACTTC
TRBJ1-2 NA TRBV19 NA CASSPPDSYYGYTF TGTGCCAGTAGTCCGCCCGACAGCTACTATGGCTACACCTTC
TRBJ2-5 NA TRBV7-9 NA CASSLLAQAHF TGTGCCAGCAGCTTATTAGCACAGGCTCACTTC
TRBJ1-2 NA TRBV6-6 few CASSDGHFYGYTF TGTGCCAGCAGCGATGGACATTTCTATGGCTACACCTTC
TRBJ2-1 NA TRBV7-2 NA CASSSSQGLGQFF TGTGCCAGCAGCTCATCACAGGGTCTTGGGCAGTTCTTC
TRBJ1-2 TRBD1 TRBV5-4 NA CASSLFAGTAYGYTF TGTGCCAGCAGCTTGTTCGCGGGGACAGCCTATGGCTACACCTTC
TRBJ2-2 NA TRBV6-4 NA CASSGGDTGELFF TGTGCCAGCAGTGGGGGGGACACCGGGGAGCTGTTTTTT
TRBJ1-4 NA TRBV21-1 NA CASRDRGRWWDEKLFF TGTGCCAGCAGGGACAGGGGGCGGTGGTGGGATGAAAAACTGTTTTTT